This T cell receptor beta chain comes out of a study of T cell repertoires in cytomegalovirus infection. Study as a whole: Researchers turned to recently identified HLA-C-restricted CMV epitopes as well as well-studied HLA-B-restricted ones. Indications came from public TCR beta signatures; they pointed to CMV infection and to a matching HLA type.

This clonotype was counted a few times. Its cognate antigen is unknown. TCRdb called the reads again in MiXCR, with one record for every CDR3 protein. Among about 700,000 distinct CDR3 sequences listed, around 32% were seen once. Points from the study as a whole: The ex vivo response was dominated by HLA-C-restricted CMV-specific TCR beta clonotypes.

CDR1 and CDR2 (germline): SNHLY, FYNNEI. The CDR3 loop spans 15 amino acids. V dropped 7 bases and J dropped 2; count of bases not matched to a gene: 7. The receptor was isolated from a human donor in good health (CMV status not recorded). Some clones in this sample may be carry-over from other donors' samples. The chain has TRBV2 and TRBJ2-1, with 8 nucleotides matching TRBD1. This specimen was cultured PBMCs, taken from culture after CMV antigen stimulation. The CDR3 loop reads CASIGGQGPYNEQFF. CDR3 in DNA: TGTGCCAGCATAGGTGGACAGGGACCCTACAATGAGCAGTTCTTC.